Sequencing of this T cell receptor (beta chain) was carried out in a study of cytomegalovirus exposure and HLA in healthy donors. General study findings and limits: As a later analysis showed, a missense DCLRE1C variant was linked to trimming of TCR beta V- and J-genes. Researchers reportedly found TCR beta sequences accurately predicted most subjects' HLA-A and HLA-B alleles.

In the PCR, 60 Vbeta and 13 Jbeta primers were used. The method was immunoSEQ multiplex PCR; TCRdb's version includes in-frame clones alone and lacks a portion of them. The sample yields about 52,000 clones, 55% to 65% seen once. As concerns this clone: The antigen is unknown.

Per germline, CDR1 SGHRS and CDR2 YFSETQ. The CDR3 consists of 15 residues. Each donor was healthy, and each was a bone marrow donor. The TCR was taken from a human donor in good health. The V and J genes are TRBV5-1 and TRBJ2-5; unclear D gene. The DNA end lines up better with TRBJ2-7; the J call may be wrong. The material sequenced was PBMCs. CDR3 sequence: CASSWAGNRPYEQYF. Written as DNA, the CDR3 is TGCGCCAGCAGCTGGGCCGGCAACCGACCCTACGAGCAGTACTTC.